The 21 T cell receptor beta chains listed next were all sequenced from one sample in a study of cytomegalovirus exposure and HLA in healthy donors. 13 Jbeta primers and 60 Vbeta primers were used for the PCR. Sequenced by immunoSEQ multiplex PCR; TCRdb stores in-frame clones only, minus some. The sample records 65,000 to 90,000 clones, about 70% being singletons. Sequencing was carried out using PBMCs. The receptors were sampled from a man aged 35-49 years in good health and CMV-seronegative.

This clone was found a few times. The chain employs TRBV5-1 and TRBJ1-1; 11 bases align to TRBD1. The CDR3 extends over 15 amino acids. Germline V CDR1 and CDR2: SGHRS, YFSETQ. After removal of 3 bases from V and 5 bases from J, the junction contained 6 bases not matched to a gene. The CDR3 loop reads CASSWGWDRGTEAFF. The DNA for the CDR3 is TGCGCCAGCAGCTGGGGATGGGACAGGGGGACTGAAGCTTTCTTT.

This clone was recorded once. The chain uses TRBV5-1 and TRBJ2-2; no firm D call. CDR1 is SGHRS and CDR2 is YFSETQ in the germline V gene. V was cut by 1 base and J by 0 bases, with 13 bases left in between. The CDR3 is 17 amino acids. The CDR3, as DNA: TGCGCCAGCAGCTTGTTCCCTAGAGAAGCGAACACCGGGGAGCTGTTTTTT. Translating it yields CASSLFPREANTGELFF.

This chain links TRBV6-1 with TRBJ1-1, with D possibly TRBD1 on 5 matching bases. CDR1 is MNHNS, CDR2 SASEGT, per germline. This CDR3 contains 14 residues. The V gene lost 3 bases and the J gene lost 3 bases, with 11 bases spanning the gap. CDR3 region: CASSEGKGHTEAFF. The CDR3 DNA reads TGTGCCAGCAGTGAGGGGAAGGGGCACACTGAAGCTTTCTTT.

This clone has a handful of counts. The rearrangement uses TRBV7-2 and TRBJ2-4, with D unclear. CDR1 is SGHTA, CDR2 FQGNSA, per germline. CDR3 length: 14 amino acids. V was pared by 4 bases and J by 0 bases, with 7 bases between. The DNA for the CDR3 is TGTGCCAGCAGCTCCGACTTAGCCAAAAACATTCAGTACTTC. Amino acids: CASSSDLAKNIQYF.

This clone has only one observation. V is TRBV19 and J is TRBJ1-2; no clear D. The CDR3 has 15 amino acids. V dropped 7 bases and J dropped 2 bases, with 17 bases sitting between them. Germline values: CDR1 LNHDA, CDR2 SQIVND (reference sequence). This CDR3 reads CASTSREEINYGYTF. CDR3 nucleotides: TGTGCCAGTACCTCACGGGAGGAAATAAACTATGGCTACACCTTC.

This clone was detected only a few times. V usage is TRBV4-1 and J usage is TRBJ2-5; no clear D. This CDR3 region has 13 residues. Looked up from germline, CDR1 is MGHRA and CDR2 is YSYEKL. Trimming stripped 2 bases from V and 2 bases from J, with 6 bases between. CDR3 DNA: TGCGCCAGCAGCCAAACATGGCAAGAGACCCAGTACTTC. This gives the protein CASSQTWQETQYF.

The chain couples TRBV6-5 to TRBJ2-7; the match to TRBD1 covers 7 bases. Trimming took 0 bases from V and 0 from J; bases not matched to a gene: 2. Germline loops: CDR1 MNHEY, CDR2 SVGAGI. The CDR3 runs to 15 residues. CDR3 DNA: TGTGCCAGCAGTTACTCTGGACAGGACTCCTACGAGCAGTACTTC. Protein: CASSYSGQDSYEQYF.

The chain has TRBV7-2 and TRBJ2-5; 15 positions agree with TRBD2. The CDR3 consists of 17 residues. The J segment lost 5 bases and the V segment lost 7 bases, leaving 11 bases of the junction unmatched. Germline CDR1 reads SGHTA; CDR2 reads FQGNSA. CDR3 sequence: CASKPRGTSGGKETQYF. CDR3 nucleotide sequence: TGTGCCAGCAAACCAAGGGGGACTAGCGGGGGGAAGGAGACCCAGTACTTC.

This clone has just one count. The CDR3 is CASRARLPDGYEQYF. For the CDR3, the DNA is TGTGCCAGCCGCGCGCGGCTCCCCGATGGGTACGAGCAGTACTTC. The rearrangement joins TRBV13 to TRBJ2-5, with D uncertain. The DNA end favors TRBJ2-7, so the J call may be wrong. CDR1 is PRHDT and CDR2 is FYEKMQ in the germline V gene (reference sequence). This CDR3 is 15 amino acids long.

The chain uses TRBV25-1 and TRBJ2-7; D remains ambiguous. Germline V gene data show CDR1 as MGHDK and CDR2 as SYGVNS. CDR3 size: 11 residues. The V end lost 4 bases, the J end lost 3 bases, and 4 bases lay between the germline ends. CDR3 sequence (DNA): TGTGCCAGCAGTGCAGTCTACGAGCAGTACTTC. Protein: CASSAVYEQYF.

This rearrangement joins TRBV7-6 to TRBJ2-2; 7 bases are a match to TRBD1. The V segment lost 3 bases and the J segment 3 bases; nucleotides outside the gene matches: 1. CDR1 and CDR2 from the germline V gene are SGHVS and FNYEAQ. The CDR3 spans 14 residues. CDR3 nucleotide sequence: TGTGCCAGCAGCTTGGGACAGTACACCGGGGAGCTGTTTTTT. Its protein is CASSLGQYTGELFF.

The chain carries TRBV4-3 and TRBJ2-5; 8 bases fit TRBD1. Matching the DNA end better, TRBJ2-7 makes the J call doubtful. The CDR3 is made up of 15 amino acids. Germline V CDR1 and CDR2: LGHNA, YSLEER. The CDR3 here is CASSQGTGSSYEQYF. As DNA, the CDR3 is TGCGCCAGCAGCCAAGGGACAGGGAGCTCCTACGAGCAGTACTTC.

This chain joins TRBV6-1 and TRBJ2-7; TRBD1 matches 9 bases. The V gene's germline CDR1 is MNHNS and CDR2 SASEGT. Losses at the gene ends were 2 bases for V and 3 bases for J; bases not matched to a gene: 2. The CDR3 has 14 amino acids. The CDR3, as DNA: TGTGCCAGCAGTGAAACGACAGGGGGCTACGAGCAGTACTTC. This gives the protein CASSETTGGYEQYF.

The gene calls are TRBV21-1 and TRBJ1-1. TRBV21-1 is a listed pseudogene. This CDR3 contains 16 residues. CDR3: CASSIMSLPRNTEAFF. Written as DNA, the CDR3 is TGTGCCAGCAGCATAATGAGCCTCCCGAGGAACACTGAAGCTTTCTTT.

V and J are TRBV7-9 and TRBJ2-7; 11 nucleotides match TRBD1. Germline V gene data show CDR1 as SEHNR and CDR2 as FQNEAQ (reference sequence). The CDR3 totals 14 residues. With 5 bases clipped from V and 2 bases from J, the junction kept 2 bases outside the gene matches. The CDR3 spells CASSRTGGPYEQYF. CDR3 in DNA: TGTGCCAGCAGCCGGACAGGGGGCCCCTACGAGCAGTACTTC. Together with reference TRBV7-9 and TRBJ2-7, the CDR3 gives the full variable domain: DTGVSQNPRHKITKRGQNVTFRCDPISEHNRLYWYRQTLGQGPEFLTYFQNEAQLEKSRLLSDRFSAERPKGSFSTLEIQRTEQGDSAMYLCASSRTGGPYEQYFGPGTRLTVT.

The V and J genes are TRBV7-9 and TRBJ1-4, with 8 bases identical to TRBD1. Trimming cost V 5 bases and J 5 bases; bases outside gene matches: 7. The length of the CDR3 is 15 residues. The germline V gene encodes CDR1 SEHNR and CDR2 FQNEAQ (reference sequence). CDR3 loop: CASSQNRGSNEKLFF. In DNA form, the CDR3 reads TGTGCCAGCAGCCAAAACAGGGGGTCGAATGAAAAACTGTTTTTT. The full variable domain, in which reference TRBV7-9 and TRBJ1-4 provide the parts outside the CDR3, is DTGVSQNPRHKITKRGQNVTFRCDPISEHNRLYWYRQTLGQGPEFLTYFQNEAQLEKSRLLSDRFSAERPKGSFSTLEIQRTEQGDSAMYLCASSQNRGSNEKLFFGSGTQLSVL.

The CDR3 protein is CASSRSGGWETQYF. CDR3 DNA sequence: TGTGCCAGCAGCCGCTCAGGGGGCTGGGAGACCCAGTACTTC. The rearrangement links TRBV2 to TRBJ2-5; TRBD1 matches at 8 bases. The CDR3 consists of 14 residues. Trimming took 6 bases from V and 5 from J; bases not matched to a gene: 8. In germline, CDR1 is SNHLY, CDR2 FYNNEI.

This chain connects TRBV11-3 to TRBJ2-5; 7 nucleotides align to TRBD2. V shed 5 bases, J shed 5 bases, and the junction held 11 bases outside the gene matches. The CDR3 is 15 amino acids. Germline lookup yields CDR1 SGHNT and CDR2 YENEEA. The CDR3 reads CASSTNWGGVETQYF. The CDR3, as DNA: TGTGCCAGCAGCACCAACTGGGGGGGTGTGGAGACCCAGTACTTC. Full variable domain (outside the CDR3, taken from reference TRBV11-3 and TRBJ2-5): EAGVVQSPRYKIIEKKQPVAFWCNPISGHNTLYWYLQNLGQGPELLIRYENEEAVDDSQLPKDRFSAERLKGVDSTLKIQPAELGDSAVYLCASSTNWGGVETQYFGPGTRLLVL.

This sequence joins TRBV7-8 and TRBJ1-2; the match to TRBD1 covers 7 bases. V gave up 5 bases and J gave up 4 bases; unmatched junction bases: 7. The CDR3 has 14 amino acids. Germline CDR1 and CDR2: SGHVS and FQNEAQ. As DNA, the CDR3 is TGTGCCAGCAGCCCCGCCGGGACAGTCTATGGCTACACCTTC. Amino acids: CASSPAGTVYGYTF.

The chain has TRBV6-5 and TRBJ1-4, with no clear D. CDR1 is MNHEY, CDR2 SVGAGI, per germline. The CDR3 totals 14 residues. Trimming took off 5 bases at V and 2 bases at J, with 9 bases between the two ends. CDR3 protein: CASSPTMTNEKLFF. The CDR3 DNA reads as TGTGCCAGCAGTCCGACAATGACTAATGAAAAACTGTTTTTT.

The chain recombines TRBV7-9 with TRBJ2-5; tentative D call: TRBD2 (6 bases). Germline CDR1 reads SEHNR; CDR2 reads FQNEAQ (reference sequence). The CDR3 is 15 residues long. V was cut by 4 bases and J by 1 base, with 13 bases left in between. CDR3 in amino acids: CASSYSGQVQETQYF. CDR3 nucleotide sequence: TGTGCCAGCAGCTATAGCGGTCAGGTCCAAGAGACCCAGTACTTC.